The rows below give T cell receptor beta chains drawn from one sample of a study of blood T cell repertoires in COVID-19. Generated by immunoSEQ multiplex PCR, the TCRdb table keeps only in-frame clones and is missing some. The data show about 97,000 clones, 88% seen once. What was sequenced was peripheral blood. The receptors originated from a man in his fifties or sixties with COVID-19, enrolled during active disease. The CDR3 runs from the conserved cysteine through the conserved F or W. Fields, in order: D gene, V gene, J gene, clone size, CDR3 DNA, CDR3 protein. D genes are given only for firm matches. For some rows the clone size is stated as once, few or many, or as a class when expanded; others skip it.

>-|TRBV10-2|TRBJ1-1|-
TGCGCCAGCAGTGATCTCCCGTCGAACACTGAAGCTTTCTTT
CASSDLPSNTEAFF
>-|TRBV5-5|TRBJ1-3|-
TGTGCCAGCAGCTGGGGGCAGGGGTCTGGAAACACCATATATTTT
CASSWGQGSGNTIYF
>-|TRBV28|TRBJ1-3|once
TGTGCCAGCAGTTCGGGACAATACTCTGGAAACACCATATATTTT
CASSSGQYSGNTIYF
>TRBD1|TRBV2|TRBJ1-2|-
TGTGCCAGCAGTGAAGGGGGACAGGGGAGTTATGGCTACACCTTC
CASSEGGQGSYGYTF
>-|TRBV10-3|TRBJ1-2|-
TGTGCCATCAGTGAGAGGACAGCCTATGGCTACACCTTC
CAISERTAYGYTF
>-|TRBV4-2|TRBJ1-3|once
TGTGCCAGCAGCCAAGACCGGGACTCCTACTCTGGAAACACCATATATTTT
CASSQDRDSYSGNTIYF
>-|TRBV2|TRBJ2-1|-
TGTGCCAGCAGTGCCGAACAGGGAAAATCTCTTTCCAACTACAATGAGCAGTTCTTC
CASSAEQGKSLSNYNEQFF
>-|TRBV6-4|TRBJ2-3|once
TGTGCCAGCAGCCCTTCGACAGGCGTCAGCACAGATACGCAGTATTTT
CASSPSTGVSTDTQYF
>-|TRBV6-5|TRBJ1-4|-
TGTGCCAGCAGTTACTCTACACCACGCAATGAAAAACTGTTTTTT
CASSYSTPRNEKLFF
>TRBD1|TRBV19|TRBJ1-5|few
TGTGCCAGTAGTATAGTTTTTTTTGGAGACAGGGGCAATCAGCCCCAGCATTTT
CASSIVFFGDRGNQPQHF
>TRBD1|TRBV5-4|TRBJ2-7|-
TGTGCCAGCAGCTTCCGGGACAGGGTCTCCTACGAGCAGTACTTC
CASSFRDRVSYEQYF
>-|TRBV3-1/TRBV3-2|TRBJ1-1|-
TGTGCCAGCACCTGGGGGGGGATGAACACTGAAGCTTTCTTT
CASTWGGMNTEAFF
>-|TRBV20-1|TRBJ2-7|-
TGCAGTGGAGGGAAAGTCTACGAGCAGTACTTC
CSGGKVYEQYF
>TRBD2|TRBV9|TRBJ2-3|-
TGTGCCAGCAGCGTAGCTCCCTACGGTAGCGGGGGCACAGATACGCAGTATTTT
CASSVAPYGSGGTDTQYF
>-|TRBV5-4|TRBJ1-2|-
TGTGCCAGCAGCCCTAGGACAGTCAGGCCCTATGGCTACACCTTC
CASSPRTVRPYGYTF
>TRBD2|TRBV19|TRBJ2-1|-
TGTGCCAGTAGTATAGGGGCTAGCGGGGGGTTTTCCTACAATGAGCAGTTCTTC
CASSIGASGGFSYNEQFF
>TRBD2|TRBV19|TRBJ2-2|-
TGTGCCAGTACCGGACTAGCGGGGGGAGTCGGGGAGCTGTTTTTT
CASTGLAGGVGELFF
>TRBD1|TRBV6-5|TRBJ1-1|-
TGTGCCAGCAGACCCGGGACAGCTGGCACTGAAGCTTTCTTT
CASRPGTAGTEAFF
>-|TRBV19|TRBJ1-5|few
TGTGCCAGTACCGATACAGGGCGTTCGGGCAATCAGCCCCAGCATTTT
CASTDTGRSGNQPQHF
>TRBD1|TRBV9|TRBJ1-2|-
TGTGCCAGCAGCGTACCCCCGCCGGGACAGGGTACCTATGGCTACACCTTC
CASSVPPPGQGTYGYTF
>-|TRBV30|TRBJ1-2|-
TGTGCCTCCACAGGGTGGACCTATAATGGCTACACCTTC
CASTGWTYNGYTF
>-|TRBV20-1|TRBJ2-1|-
TGCAGTGCCAGTTTTCTAGGTAGGCCCTACAATGAGCAGTTCTTC
CSASFLGRPYNEQFF
>TRBD1|TRBV6-5|TRBJ2-7|-
TGTGCCAGCAGATGGGGACAGGGCGCGGGGGAGCAGTACTTC
CASRWGQGAGEQYF
>TRBD2|TRBV12-3/TRBV12-4|TRBJ2-1|-
TGTGCCAGCAGTCGCCGGGAGGTCAATGAGCAGTTCTTC
CASSRREVNEQFF
>-|TRBV7-2|TRBJ2-7|-
TGTGCCAGCAGCCCCTCCAGCGGCTCCTACGAGCAGTACTTC
CASSPSSGSYEQYF
>TRBD2|TRBV5-1|TRBJ2-3|-
TGCGCCAGCAGCTTGAGGACTAGCGGGGATACGCAGTATTTT
CASSLRTSGDTQYF